These 5 T cell receptor beta chains originate from one sample sequenced in a study of control samples from healthy donors and cancer patients (TCRdb year 2020). Receptor libraries were prepared by the immunoSEQ multiplex PCR assay. TCRdb holds this immuneACCESS table with in-frame rearrangements only. Some clones are missing; in checked studies, unresolved V genes explain under half, and the rest has no known cause. The sample table lists about 190,000 clones, around 93% of them with a count of one. The ten largest clones add up to over 1.5% of the sample. The specimen was blood. These receptors all stem from a man younger than 40 in good health.

The chain employs TRBV19 and TRBJ2-7; TRBD1 aligns across 9 bases. The CDR3 totals 15 residues. V was pared by 3 bases and J by 5 bases, with 8 bases of the junction left unmatched. CDR1 LNHDA and CDR2 SQIVND come from the germline V gene (reference sequence). This chain's CDR3 is CASSMAGTGTHEQYF. The CDR3 coding sequence is TGTGCCAGTAGTATGGCCGGGACAGGGACCCACGAGCAGTACTTC.

The CDR3 nucleotides read TGTGCCAGCAGCAAGAGGAGGGGCTTTAATGAAAAACTGTTTTTT. Its protein is CASSKRRGFNEKLFF. The chain uses TRBV6-4 and TRBJ1-4; D might be TRBD1 (5 bases). The CDR3 is 15 residues long. V shed 6 bases and J shed 4 bases, with 15 bases lying between them. Germline CDR1 and CDR2: MRHNA and SNTAGT.

V usage is TRBV3-1 (or the pseudogene TRBV3-2) and J usage is TRBJ2-6; D unclear. The germline CDR1 and CDR2 sequences are LGHDT and YNNKEL (reference sequence). V lost 4 bases and J 0 bases, leaving 10 bases between the germline ends. CDR3 length equals 16 residues. The CDR3 spells CASSLTRNSGANVLTF. CDR3 bases: TGTGCCAGCAGCCTGACACGAAACTCTGGGGCCAACGTCCTGACTTTC.

The genes are TRBV30 and TRBJ1-1; 8 bases agree with TRBD1. CDR1 GTSNPN and CDR2 SVGIG come from the germline V gene (reference sequence). The CDR3 has 15 amino acids. V lost 2 bases and J lost 0; bases outside the gene matches: 5. CDR3 sequence reads: CAWSPWTGLNTEAFF. CDR3 in DNA: TGTGCCTGGAGTCCATGGACAGGGCTGAACACTGAAGCTTTCTTT.

The J gene is TRBJ2-5, the V gene TRBV24-1, with a weak D call TRBD2 (6 bases). Looked up from germline, CDR1 is KGHDR and CDR2 is SFDVKD. This CDR3 is built from 16 residues. V gave up 0 bases and J gave up 1 base, with 11 bases separating them. This CDR3 is CATSDLPNGGQETQYF. The CDR3 DNA is TGTGCCACCAGTGATTTGCCTAACGGGGGCCAAGAGACCCAGTACTTC.